This T cell receptor beta chain was sequenced in a study of T cell changes during pregnancy in multiple sclerosis (dated 2019 in TCRdb). Turning to the overall study: The study looked at changes in the T cell repertoire across pregnancy in women with multiple sclerosis.

For this clone: Its antigen is still unknown. It has no much larger one-base neighbor in the sample; base qualities were not kept.

V is cut back by 0 bases and J by 1 base, with 6 bases in the junction unmatched. The germline V gene (reference sequence) specifies WNHNN as CDR1 and SYGVQD as CDR2. The CDR3 sequence holds 18 residues, the cysteine and phenylalanine included. Only the CDR3 portion is preserved as DNA: 54 bases, with reading frame beginning at the first base. Library creation used the immunoSEQ multiplex PCR assay. The table comes from immuneACCESS by way of TCRdb, which keeps in-frame sequences with V and J called. Part of the clones is missing from these tables; in studies checked, under half for an unresolved V gene and the rest for unknown reasons. The sample table lists around 60,000 clones, around nine tenths of them with a count of one. Clones ranked in the top ten supply roughly 1.3% of the sample.

The sequence was collected from a female donor with multiple sclerosis, enrolled in a pregnancy study. The starting material was peripheral blood, obtained in the second trimester of pregnancy. This chain is built from TRBV10-1 and TRBJ2-7; 13 nucleotides in the junction match TRBD2. The nucleotide sequence is TGCGCCAGCAGTGAGTCGAGGAGGACTAGCGGGGGTTCCTACGAGCAGTACTTC. The encoded protein is CASSESRRTSGGSYEQYF.